Listed here are 24 T cell receptor beta chains from one sample, sequenced in a study of blood T cell repertoires in COVID-19. Using immunoSEQ multiplex PCR, the repertoire was profiled, and TCRdb retains in-frame clones only, with some absent. The sample yields approximately 100,000 clones, 75% to 85% seen once. Input material: peripheral blood. These receptors originate from a human donor in a cohort sampled during active COVID-19.

V usage is TRBV5-1 and J usage is TRBJ2-6; D is ambiguous. V gave up 3 bases and J gave up 0 bases, with 10 bases separating them. The CDR3 has 16 amino acids. In germline, CDR1 is SGHRS, CDR2 YFSETQ. As DNA, the CDR3 is TGCGCCAGCAGCTCCCGTTACGGCTCTGGGGCCAACGTCCTGACTTTC. Its translation: CASSSRYGSGANVLTF. Full variable domain (outside the CDR3, taken from reference TRBV5-1 and TRBJ2-6): KAGVTQTPRYLIKTRGQQVTLSCSPISGHRSVSWYQQTPGQGLQFLFEYFSETQRNKGNFPGRFSGRQFSNSRSEMNVSTLELGDSALYLCASSSRYGSGANVLTFGAGSRLTVL.

The rearrangement joins TRBV28 to TRBJ2-1, with TRBD1 matching over 7 bases. The V segment lost 2 bases and the J segment 8 bases; nucleotides outside the gene matches: 9. Germline V gives CDR1 MDHEN, CDR2 SYDVKM. The CDR3 sequence is 15 residues long. The CDR3: CASSLLGRGSDEQFF. The CDR3 region has the DNA TGTGCCAGCAGTTTACTCGGCAGGGGGTCGGATGAGCAGTTCTTC.

This clone was found many times. The chain employs TRBV6-2 or TRBV6-3 and TRBJ2-7; no clear D gene. V lost 1 base and J 3 bases, leaving 4 bases between the germline ends. This CDR3 region has 12 residues. Germline-derived CDR1 and CDR2 are MNHEY and SVGEGT. CDR3 nucleotides: TGTGCCAGCAGTTACTTCGGCTACGAGCAGTACTTC. This encodes CASSYFGYEQYF.

This clone showed up just a few times. The rearrangement joins TRBV27 to TRBJ2-7, with 8 positions matching TRBD1. The CDR3 is made up of 16 amino acids. Germline-derived CDR1 and CDR2 are MNHEY and SMNVEV (reference sequence). V dropped 5 bases and J dropped 2; count of bases not matched to a gene: 11. The CDR3 sequence: CASSRPGQAFTYEQYF. CDR3 in DNA: TGTGCCAGCAGTAGACCGGGACAGGCTTTCACCTACGAGCAGTACTTC.

V usage is TRBV2 and J usage is TRBJ2-7, with 8 bases lining up with TRBD1. This CDR3 contains 16 residues. Trimming cost V 6 bases and J 0 bases; bases outside gene matches: 10. CDR1 is SNHLY and CDR2 is FYNNEI in the germline V gene. For the CDR3, the DNA is TGTGCCAGCAGAATACCTGGGACAGGCGTCTCCTACGAGCAGTACTTC. Its protein product is CASRIPGTGVSYEQYF. Full variable domain (remainder filled in from reference TRBV2 and TRBJ2-7): EPEVTQTPSHQVTQMGQEVILRCVPISNHLYFYWYRQILGQKVEFLVSFYNNEISEKSEIFDDQFSVERPDGSNFTLKIRSTKLEDSAMYFCASRIPGTGVSYEQYFGPGTRLTVT.

This clone appeared a few times. This sequence joins TRBV2 and TRBJ2-5, with 13 bases lining up with TRBD2. This CDR3 region has 16 residues. Germline CDR1 is SNHLY and CDR2 is FYNNEI. Germline trimming cut 2 bases from V and 3 bases from J; bases unmatched to any gene: 3. The CDR3: CASSEIGTSGKETQYF. CDR3 DNA: TGTGCCAGCAGTGAAATAGGGACTAGCGGGAAAGAGACCCAGTACTTC.

The chain carries TRBV21-1 and TRBJ1-5; the table gives TRBD1 as D, unverified against the DNA. TRBV21-1 corresponds to a pseudogene. This CDR3 contains 16 residues. The CDR3 nucleotides read TGTGCCAGCAAACCTCTTAGACAGTATAGCAATCAGCCCCAGCATTTT. Translation: CASKPLRQYSNQPQHF.

CDR3 sequence (DNA): TGTGCCAGCAGTTACACGCGCCGTTGGCGGGAGGGCAACGAGCAGTACTTC. Protein: CASSYTRRWREGNEQYF. The chain couples TRBV6-2 or TRBV6-3 to TRBJ2-7, with TRBD2 matching 9 bases. Germline-derived CDR1 and CDR2 are MNHEY and SVGEGT. The CDR3 spans 17 residues. With 2 bases clipped from V and 5 bases from J, the junction kept 13 bases outside the gene matches.

The table lists this clone with a count of one. The gene calls are TRBV11-2 and TRBJ2-1; tentative D call: TRBD2 (6 bases). The germline CDR1 and CDR2 sequences are SGHAT and FQNNGV. This CDR3 has 16 amino acids. The ends were cut back, 5 bases at V and 5 bases at J, with 19 bases in the middle. For the CDR3, the DNA is TGTGCCAGCAGCCGCCCTGGACTACCGTACAACAATGAGCAGTTCTTC. This sequence encodes CASSRPGLPYNNEQFF.

V and J are TRBV3-1 (or the pseudogene TRBV3-2) and TRBJ2-7; 7 bases align to TRBD2. CDR3 size: 15 residues. Germline trimming cut 1 base from V and 0 bases from J; bases unmatched to any gene: 3. CDR1 and CDR2 (germline): LGHDT, YNNKEL (reference sequence). In DNA, the CDR3 is TGTGCCAGCAGCCAAGGCCGACTAGCCTCCTACGAGCAGTACTTC. This encodes CASSQGRLASYEQYF.

V and J are TRBV25-1 and TRBJ1-2; 8 nucleotides match TRBD1. The CDR3 totals 15 residues. Germline V lookup: CDR1 MGHDK, CDR2 SYGVNS. V lost 0 bases, J lost 7 bases, and 7 bases stayed unmatched. The CDR3 spells CASSEYSQGATGYTF. CDR3 nucleotides: TGTGCCAGCAGTGAATATAGCCAGGGGGCGACTGGCTACACCTTC.

V usage is TRBV25-1 and J usage is TRBJ2-7; 10 positions agree with TRBD1. The ends lost 3 bases at V and 8 bases at J; junction bases unmatched: 10. Germline lookup yields CDR1 MGHDK and CDR2 SYGVNS. The CDR3 spans 15 residues. The CDR3 nucleotides read TGTGCCAGCAGTGATCCTACCGGGACAGGGGATAAGCAGTACTTC. The encoded protein is CASSDPTGTGDKQYF.

CDR3 amino acids: CASRPTAGLRNTEAFF. The DNA for the CDR3 is TGTGCCAGCAGACCAACCGCAGGGCTCCGGAACACTGAAGCTTTCTTT. The chain carries TRBV7-2 and TRBJ1-1; a weak D match, TRBD1 (5 bases). The CDR3 is made up of 16 amino acids. Germline CDR1 reads SGHTA; CDR2 reads FQGNSA. V gave up 6 bases and J gave up 1 base, with 18 bases separating them.

The V gene is TRBV6-5, the J gene TRBJ2-7; 10 bases line up with TRBD1. The CDR3 consists of 15 residues. Germline loops: CDR1 MNHEY, CDR2 SVGAGI. The junction had 8 bases not matched to a gene; V was cut back by 2 bases and J by 7 bases. The CDR3 nucleotides are TGTGCCAGCAGTTACCCGGGACAGGGGAGGTGGGAGCAGTACTTC. Protein sequence: CASSYPGQGRWEQYF.

The chain combines TRBV9 with TRBJ2-5; D may be TRBD2 (6 bases). V lost 3 bases to trimming and J lost 5 bases, with 17 bases between them. The V gene's germline CDR1 is SGDLS and CDR2 YYNGEE. The CDR3 has 15 residues. The CDR3 loop reads CASSAGGAGGETQYF. The CDR3 nucleotides read TGTGCCAGCAGCGCCGGAGGGGCAGGCGGGGAGACCCAGTACTTC.

The J gene is TRBJ1-4, the V gene TRBV18; tentative D call: TRBD1 (6 bases). The germline V and J ends were trimmed by 2 bases and 0 bases, with 16 bases remaining between them. The CDR3 contains 18 residues. CDR1 KGHSH and CDR2 LQKENI come from the germline V gene. The CDR3 nucleotides read TGTGCCAGCTCACCATCGAGGACAGTTAACCCAACTAATGAAAAACTGTTTTTT. Translation gives CASSPSRTVNPTNEKLFF.

This clone was observed a handful of times. This chain joins TRBV3-1 (or the pseudogene TRBV3-2) and TRBJ2-3, with D unclear. CDR1 LGHDT and CDR2 YNNKEL come from the germline V gene (reference sequence). The ends were cut back, 0 bases at V and 4 bases at J, with 11 bases in the middle. The CDR3 loop spans 15 amino acids. CDR3 DNA sequence: TGTGCCAGCAGCCAAGAGGGCCGCCCCCCAGATACGCAGTATTTT. It yields the protein CASSQEGRPPDTQYF.

The chain carries TRBV6-1 and TRBJ1-1, with D maybe TRBD1 (5 bases). The CDR3 contains 13 residues. V was cut by 2 bases and J by 4 bases, with 8 bases left in between. Germline CDR1 and CDR2: MNHNS and SASEGT. CDR3 residues: CASSERGSTEAFF. DNA for the CDR3: TGTGCCAGCAGTGAACGGGGGAGCACTGAAGCTTTCTTT.

The chain carries TRBV18 and TRBJ2-6; D is undetermined. Germline V gene data show CDR1 as KGHSH and CDR2 as LQKENI. Trimming pared 2 bases from V and 0 bases from J, leaving 8 bases between. This CDR3 has 16 residues. Here the CDR3 DNA reads TGTGCCAGCTCACCAAATGTCCACTCTGGGGCCAACGTCCTGACTTTC. Translated, it gives CASSPNVHSGANVLTF.

The chain couples TRBV10-1 to TRBJ2-1, with TRBD2 matching 10 bases. The V gene's germline CDR1 is WNHNN and CDR2 SYGVQD (reference sequence). After removal of 5 bases from V and 8 bases from J, the junction contained 15 bases not matched to a gene. The CDR3 contains 17 residues. The CDR3 protein is CASSPTLPGLAFDEQFF. CDR3 sequence (DNA): TGCGCCAGCAGTCCCACCCTACCGGGACTAGCGTTCGATGAGCAGTTCTTC.

This clone was detected only once. A junction end diverges from the germline sequence, so it may reflect a read error. The rearrangement joins TRBV7-7 to TRBJ1-5; D is possibly TRBD1 (6 bases). The germline CDR1 and CDR2 sequences are SSHAT and FNYEAQ (reference sequence). This CDR3 has 14 amino acids. CDR3 sequence (DNA): TGTGCTAGCAGACTCGCACAGGGTTATCAGCCCCAGCATTTT. Residues: CASRLAQGYQPQHF.

The chain combines TRBV9 with TRBJ2-1; D gene ambiguous. Trimming pared 3 bases from V and 4 bases from J, leaving 5 bases between. This CDR3 comprises 12 residues. Germline lookup yields CDR1 SGDLS and CDR2 YYNGEE. The CDR3 region has the DNA TGTGCCAGCAGCGACGGGTACAATGAGCAGTTCTTC. This translates into CASSDGYNEQFF.

V is TRBV7-8 and J is TRBJ2-5; TRBD1 might be the D (6 bases). V was trimmed by 5 bases and J by 1 base, leaving 26 bases between them. The CDR3 totals 19 residues. Germline V gene sequence: CDR1 SGHVS, CDR2 FQNEAQ. CDR3 nucleotide sequence: TGTGCCAGCAGCCCAAAATTAGGGCTCGACAGGACTCTCCAAGAGACCCAGTACTTC. Translation: CASSPKLGLDRTLQETQYF. Full variable domain (rest looked up from reference TRBV7-8 and TRBJ2-5): GAGVSQSPRYKVAKRGQDVALRCDPISGHVSLFWYQQALGQGPEFLTYFQNEAQLDKSGLPSDRFFAERPEGSVSTLKIQRTQQEDSAVYLCASSPKLGLDRTLQETQYFGPGTRLLVL.

The genes are TRBV7-2 and TRBJ2-2; the D gene is possibly TRBD2 (6 bases). Germline CDR1 is SGHTA and CDR2 is FQGNSA. CDR3 length: 16 residues. With 1 base removed from V and 7 bases from J, the gap between germline ends came to 16 bases. CDR3 region: CASSLDVLSGGGELFF. The CDR3 nucleotides are TGTGCCAGCAGCTTAGATGTCCTTTCCGGGGGCGGGGAGCTGTTTTTT.